This T cell receptor (beta chain) was obtained from a study of identical twins (dated by TCRdb to about 2016). Looking at the study overall: The study deep-sequenced TCR alpha and beta repertoires from monozygotic twins, unrelated adults of various ages and cord blood to test whether fetal clonotypes persist. To rule out contamination, the twin experiments were replicated at different times with different library preparation protocols.

Study-wide findings and limitations: Compared with coincidental sharing between unrelated individuals, an excess of low generation-probability sequences was observed among out-of-frame TCR alpha sequences shared between twins. The excess sharing between twins in beta out-of-frame sequences was weaker because fewer shared sequences reduced the signal-to-noise ratio. Invariant T cells such as MAIT and iNKT could partly confound zero-insertion analyses, although diverse VJ usage argued against such confounding for most clonotypes. Because the same donors could not be followed over many years, the conclusions relied on cross-sectional statistical analysis. Recombination models systematically underestimated out-of-frame TCR alpha sharing in monozygotic twins but agreed with sharing between unrelated individuals. Fewer insertions were carried by abundant cord blood beta clonotypes; a weaker similar trend was observed in young adult naive repertoires, while no such trend was observed in memory repertoires.

As to this clonotype: Its antigen has not been determined. Base qualities are not recorded, but no much larger clone differs from it by a single base.

Every donor in the study was a healthy Caucasian. The twin cohort comprised three pairs of female monozygotic twins, all aged roughly 18 to 30 years. Using Miltenyi CD45RO+ enrichment and human naive T-cell isolation kits, memory (CD45RO+) and naive T cells were isolated from PBMC. The library came from 5' RACE. The instrument given in TCRdb is Illumina HiSeq 2000. A universal primer binding site was introduced by template switching, and a unique molecular identifier was present in the final cDNA, enabling accurate counting of TCR cDNA molecules. First-strand cDNA for TCR alpha and beta chains was synthesized from specific primers in the conserved constant-segment region. To control for contamination, each cDNA library was double barcoded with a SMART-Mk sample barcode plus Illumina barcodes. TruSeq adapter sequences, together with Illumina sample barcodes, were added in two successive PCR steps. Sequencing of the TCR alpha and beta cDNA libraries was done on the Illumina HiSeq platform using custom primers. The authors' analysis ran thus. MiGEC was used to process raw reads and extract unique molecular identifiers, and MiXCR was used to find CDR3 positions. Recombination models were inferred per individual with the repgenHMM and IGoR tools using an EM algorithm. The analysis of shared clonotypes was done with the tcR package in R, with sharing normalized by the product of cloneset sizes. To study raw recombination without the effects of thymic and clonal selection, out-of-frame nonproductive sequences were analyzed. TCRdb ran its own pipeline on the public reads, namely fastp trimming at Q25 and MiXCR clone calling, and kept in-frame beta chains. CDR3 protein duplicates are merged, each entry listing the most common genes and DNA. For this entry, the V and J calls and clone size follow TCRdb and not the study's own pipeline. The sample yields 210,000 or so distinct CDR3 sequences; 7.5% were counted once. 1.9% of the sample lies in the top ten.

From the cysteine through the phenylalanine, the CDR3 covers 14 amino acids. Only the CDR3 region is kept as DNA, spanning 42 bases read in frame from base 1. The germline V gene (reference sequence) supplies CDR1 DFQATT and CDR2 SNEGSKA. Trimming at the junction amounts to 0 bases on V and 5 bases on J, and the germline ends lie 13 bases apart. The same data also contributed to another study, on yellow fever vaccine responses in identical twins. As described in the second report: According to the authors, the vaccine-induced T cell response in identical twins seemed to be partly convergent and partly specific to each individual. Focusing on identical twins, the study followed the T cell clones that responded to the vaccine, and did so with precision.

Sequences were obtained from memory (CD45RO+) T cells sorted from blood. The meaning of the sample's cell subset or site label: CD45RO+ enriched T cells. The V and J genes are TRBV20-1 and TRBJ2-5; possibly the D gene is TRBD2, per 5 matching bases. The clonotype originates from a woman aged 18-29 years in good health. The nucleotide sequence reads TGCAGTGCTAGAGATGGTCTAGCCGGGGAGACCCAGTACTTC. This gives the protein CSARDGLAGETQYF.